The 31 T cell receptor beta chains reported below all come from one sample, sequenced in a study of early T cells in non-severe SARS-CoV-2 infection. TCRdb processed the 5' RACE reads anew with MiXCR; each CDR3 protein has one entry. The table has about 77,000 distinct CDR3 sequences, approximately 15% seen once. The sequencing input was whole blood. The receptors derive from an adult who was a healthcare worker with PCR-confirmed SARS-CoV-2 infection or an uninfected control (not recorded which).

This clonotype was detected many times. The V gene is TRBV5-1, the J gene TRBJ2-1; 11 nucleotides align to TRBD1. With 6 bases clipped from V and 9 bases from J, the junction kept 8 bases outside the gene matches. Germline V gives CDR1 SGHRS, CDR2 YFSETQ. This CDR3 contains 14 residues. This CDR3 reads CASTDRGLEVEQFF. The DNA of the CDR3 is TGCGCCAGCACGGACAGGGGGCTAGAGGTTGAGCAGTTCTTC.

This clonotype has a handful of counts. The chain employs TRBV4-1 and TRBJ2-1; 9 positions match TRBD2. Trimming cost V 4 bases and J 4 bases; bases outside gene matches: 5. Germline assignment: CDR1 MGHRA and CDR2 YSYEKL. The CDR3 consists of 15 residues. CDR3 sequence: CASSLAGVKYNEQFF. CDR3 sequence (DNA): TGCGCCAGCAGCCTAGCGGGGGTTAAGTACAATGAGCAGTTCTTC.

This clonotype has only a few counts. The chain couples TRBV18 to TRBJ2-7; D unclear. Per the germline V gene, CDR1 is KGHSH and CDR2 is LQKENI. CDR3 length equals 14 residues. Between the trimmed V and J ends, which lost 1 base and 0 bases, there was a span of 7 bases. The CDR3 is CASSPLRSSYEQYF. CDR3 nucleotides: TGTGCCAGCTCACCACTGCGGTCCTCCTACGAGCAGTACTTC.

This clonotype was detected many times. V is TRBV20-1 and J is TRBJ1-6; tentatively, D is TRBD1 (6 bases). This CDR3 region has 16 residues. V was pared by 6 bases and J by 0 bases, with 15 bases between. In germline, CDR1 is DFQATT, CDR2 SNEGSKA (reference sequence). CDR3 sequence reads: CSAQRDISSYNSPLHF. The CDR3 DNA follows: TGCAGTGCCCAGAGGGACATCAGCTCCTATAATTCACCCCTCCACTTT.

This clonotype was seen more than once but under ten times. The rearrangement links TRBV20-1 to TRBJ1-5, with D hard to call. There are 12 residues in the CDR3. Trimming removed 6 bases from V and 5 bases from J, with 11 bases in between. Germline values: CDR1 DFQATT, CDR2 SNEGSKA (reference sequence). The CDR3: CSAPPSDQPQHF. For the CDR3, the DNA is TGCAGTGCGCCTCCCAGCGATCAGCCCCAGCATTTT.

This clonotype was observed at least ten times. This CDR3 reads CASSRPFNRQGGGELFF. CDR3 bases: TGCGCCAGCAGCCGCCCTTTTAACCGACAGGGCGGTGGGGAGCTGTTTTTT. The chain couples TRBV4-1 to TRBJ2-2, with 7 bases that match TRBD1. This CDR3 is built from 17 residues. Germline CDR1 and CDR2: MGHRA and YSYEKL. The J segment lost 8 bases and the V segment lost 4 bases, leaving 16 bases of the junction unmatched.

This clonotype was detected only a few times. The rearrangement links TRBV20-1 to TRBJ2-7; 8 bases align to TRBD2. Per the germline V gene, CDR1 is DFQATT and CDR2 is SNEGSKA (reference sequence). This CDR3 spans 13 amino acids. Unmatched junction bases numbered 7, after V lost 5 bases and J lost 4 bases. This CDR3 reads CSALIGRAYEQYF. The CDR3 nucleotides are TGCAGTGCTCTAATCGGGAGGGCTTACGAGCAGTACTTC.

The table lists this clonotype with a few counts. The chain joins TRBV28 to TRBJ2-5; the match to TRBD1 covers 8 bases. Germline CDR1 MDHEN, CDR2 SYDVKM. The V gene end was trimmed by 5 bases and the J gene end by 1 base; junction bases not matched to a gene: 3. The CDR3 has 14 residues. This CDR3 reads CASSPDRVQETQYF. CDR3 in DNA: TGTGCCAGCAGTCCGGACAGGGTCCAAGAGACCCAGTACTTC.

In DNA form, the CDR3 reads TGTGCCAGCAGCGGCGGGACAGGGGTCACCGGGGAGCTGTTTTTT. Protein sequence: CASSGGTGVTGELFF. V is TRBV11-3 and J is TRBJ2-2; 10 bases are a match to TRBD1. Trimming took 5 bases from V and 4 from J; bases not matched to a gene: 4. The CDR3 is 15 residues long. Germline loops: CDR1 SGHNT, CDR2 YENEEA.

Ten or more counts support this clonotype. The chain couples TRBV6-6 to TRBJ2-5, with a weak D call TRBD2 (7 bases). V was clipped by 6 bases and J by 4 bases, with 15 bases between them. Germline CDR1 reads MNHNY; CDR2 reads SVGAGI (reference sequence). This CDR3 has 14 amino acids. The CDR3 loop is CASSPGGRSETQYF. The CDR3 DNA reads TGTGCCAGCAGCCCGGGGGGCCGGTCAGAGACCCAGTACTTC.

This clonotype came up a few times. The rearrangement uses TRBV18 and TRBJ2-7; 9 bases align to TRBD2. The CDR3 covers 14 residues. Germline loops: CDR1 KGHSH, CDR2 LQKENI. V shed 2 bases and J 4 bases; nucleotides not matched to a gene: 3. The CDR3 region has the DNA TGTGCCAGCTCACCAGCGGGAGGGAGATACGAGCAGTACTTC. As protein: CASSPAGGRYEQYF.

The chain recombines TRBV5-4 with TRBJ1-1; possibly TRBD1 for D (5 bases). CDR3 size: 15 residues. Trimming left V 1 base short and J 4 bases short, with 14 bases between. Germline loops: CDR1 SGHNT, CDR2 YYREEE (reference sequence). In DNA form, the CDR3 reads TGTGCCAGCAGCTTGCCCCCCGGGAGGGGCACTGAAGCTTTCTTT. Protein sequence: CASSLPPGRGTEAFF.

In its sample, this clonotype was seen many times. The gene calls are TRBV12-3 or TRBV12-4 and TRBJ2-2; D gene unclear. This CDR3 region has 12 residues. Trimming pared 7 bases from V and 6 bases from J, leaving 9 bases between. For the CDR3, the DNA is TGTGCCAGCACCTTTTGGTCCGGGGAGCTGTTTTTT. It translates to CASTFWSGELFF.

This CDR3 reads CASSMTSAHEQFF. CDR3 DNA sequence: TGTGCCAGCAGCATGACTAGCGCCCATGAGCAGTTCTTC. The V call is TRBV9, the J call TRBJ2-1; 8 bases fit TRBD2. Germline CDR1 SGDLS, CDR2 YYNGEE. CDR3 length: 13 residues. Losses at the gene ends were 4 bases for V and 8 bases for J; bases not matched to a gene: 5. The complete variable domain, with remaining parts taken from reference TRBV9 and TRBJ2-1, reads DSGVTQTPKHLITATGQRVTLRCSPRSGDLSVYWYQQSLDQGLQFLIQYYNGEERAKGNILERFSAQQFPDLHSELNLSSLELGDSALYFCASSMTSAHEQFFGPGTRLTVL.

The chain uses TRBV29-1 and TRBJ1-2; TRBD1 might be the D (5 bases). There are 15 residues in the CDR3. Trimming shortened V by 5 bases and J by 5 bases, and 21 bases separated the two germline ends. Looked up from germline, CDR1 is SQVTM and CDR2 is ANQGSEA. The CDR3 loop reads CSVPQRGHPGYGYTF. DNA for the CDR3: TGCAGCGTTCCTCAAAGGGGTCACCCTGGGTATGGCTACACCTTC. Full variable domain (missing parts from reference TRBV29-1 and TRBJ1-2): SAVISQKPSRDICQRGTSLTIQCQVDSQVTMMFWYRQQPGQSLTLIATANQGSEATYESGFVIDKFPISRPNLTFSTLTVSNMSPEDSSIYLCSVPQRGHPGYGYTFGSGTRLTVV.

This chain connects TRBV6-5 to TRBJ2-6, with 7 positions matching TRBD1. The CDR3 has 15 amino acids. Germline assignment: CDR1 MNHEY and CDR2 SVGAGI. The junction had 6 bases not matched to a gene; V was cut back by 6 bases and J by 4 bases. CDR3 loop: CASSRTGAGANVLTF. As DNA, the CDR3 is TGTGCCAGCAGCCGTACAGGGGCCGGGGCCAACGTCCTGACTTTC.

This chain connects TRBV25-1 to TRBJ1-1; D unclear. V lost 4 bases, J lost 5 bases, and 26 bases lay in between. The V gene's germline CDR1 is MGHDK and CDR2 SYGVNS. The CDR3 is 18 amino acids. The DNA for the CDR3 is TGTGCCAGCAGTGCCCCGAGCAGGAAAATAGGGATTGGGACTGAAGCTTTCTTT. Translating it yields CASSAPSRKIGIGTEAFF.

The rearrangement joins TRBV10-1 to TRBJ2-7; D might be TRBD1 (5 bases). V lost 4 bases, J lost 5 bases, and 18 bases lay in between. This CDR3 is 15 amino acids long. Looked up from germline, CDR1 is WNHNN and CDR2 is SYGVQD (reference sequence). CDR3 DNA sequence: TGCGCCAGCAGTGGAGGCCCAGCAGGGCAACACGAGCAGTACTTC. Amino acid sequence: CASSGGPAGQHEQYF.

The chain links TRBV20-1 to TRBJ2-5, with 9 bases identical to TRBD1. V lost 6 bases to trimming and J lost 4 bases; unmatched junction nucleotides: 6. The CDR3 totals 13 residues. Germline loops: CDR1 DFQATT, CDR2 SNEGSKA (reference sequence). The CDR3 DNA is TGCAGTGCCCCACCGACAGGGGGAGAGACCCAGTACTTC. Residues: CSAPPTGGETQYF.

The rearrangement links TRBV6-5 to TRBJ2-3; the D gene is possibly TRBD1 (5 bases). V gave up 3 bases and J gave up 9 bases, with 10 bases separating them. The CDR3 contains 12 residues. CDR1 is MNHEY, CDR2 SVGAGI, per germline. The CDR3, as DNA: TGTGCCAGCAGTTATAGGCAGGGCACGCAGTATTTT. Translation: CASSYRQGTQYF.

Only a few counts were recorded for this clonotype. This chain connects TRBV6-5 to TRBJ2-5, with TRBD1 as a possible D gene (5 bases). V dropped 0 bases and J dropped 1 base, with 15 bases sitting between them. The CDR3 has 17 residues. CDR1 and CDR2 (germline): MNHEY, SVGAGI. The CDR3 here is CASSYSIARVGQETQYF. CDR3 nucleotides: TGTGCCAGCAGTTACTCGATTGCCAGGGTAGGCCAAGAGACCCAGTACTTC.

In its sample, this clonotype was seen a few times. J is TRBJ1-6 and V is TRBV5-1; 7 bases line up with TRBD1. From germline, CDR1 is SGHRS and CDR2 YFSETQ. Losses at the gene ends were 4 bases for V and 1 base for J; bases not matched to a gene: 2. CDR3 length equals 15 residues. The DNA for the CDR3 is TGCGCCAGCAGCATGGGACAGTCCTATAATTCACCCCTCCACTTT. Encoded protein: CASSMGQSYNSPLHF. The variable domain in full, completed from reference TRBV5-1 and TRBJ1-6, reads KAGVTQTPRYLIKTRGQQVTLSCSPISGHRSVSWYQQTPGQGLQFLFEYFSETQRNKGNFPGRFSGRQFSNSRSEMNVSTLELGDSALYLCASSMGQSYNSPLHFGNGTRLTVT.

V is TRBV3-1 and J is TRBJ1-2; D uncertain. The CDR3 is made up of 11 amino acids. Trimming shortened V by 0 bases and J by 7 bases, and 3 bases separated the two germline ends. Germline V gene lookup returns CDR1 LGHDT and CDR2 YNNKEL (reference sequence). The CDR3 DNA is TGTGCCAGCAGCCAAGAGTCTGGCTACACCTTC. Its protein product is CASSQESGYTF.

This clonotype has only a few counts. CDR3 amino acids: CASSTPGSPLNEQFF. As DNA, the CDR3 is TGTGCCAGTAGTACCCCAGGGTCGCCCCTCAATGAGCAGTTCTTC. V gene TRBV19 combines with J gene TRBJ2-1, with D perhaps TRBD1 (5 bases). In germline, CDR1 is LNHDA, CDR2 SQIVND (reference sequence). Between the trimmed V and J ends, which lost 4 bases and 6 bases, there was a span of 16 bases. The CDR3 consists of 15 residues.

As for this clonotype: A much more abundant neighbour one base away suggests this may be a read error. The rearrangement joins TRBV24-1 to TRBJ2-1; 7 nucleotides match TRBD1. This CDR3 is built from 12 residues. Per the germline V gene, CDR1 is KGHDR and CDR2 is SFDVKD. This CDR3 is CVTSQKQGEQFF. Here the CDR3 DNA reads TGTGTCACCAGCCAAAAACAGGGGGAGCAGTTCTTC.

The J gene is TRBJ2-5, the V gene TRBV20-1; TRBD1 matches at 9 bases. Germline values: CDR1 DFQATT, CDR2 SNEGSKA (reference sequence). This CDR3 is built from 12 residues. V was pared by 5 bases and J by 2 bases, with 0 bases of the junction left unmatched. The CDR3 coding sequence is TGCAGTGCTGACAGGGGGCAAGAGACCCAGTACTTC. Translated: CSADRGQETQYF.

This clonotype was detected a few times. The V gene is TRBV7-9, the J gene TRBJ2-5; D gene ambiguous. CDR3 length: 14 residues. Germline assignment: CDR1 SEHNR and CDR2 FQNEAQ (reference sequence). Trimming left V 6 bases short and J 5 bases short, with 16 bases between. The CDR3 loop is CASSSLKPQETQYF. CDR3 sequence (DNA): TGTGCCAGCAGTTCATTGAAACCCCAGGAGACCCAGTACTTC.

This sequence joins TRBV27 and TRBJ2-1; TRBD1 matches at 8 bases. With 4 bases clipped from V and 2 bases from J, the junction kept 4 bases outside the gene matches. The CDR3 totals 15 residues. Germline CDR1 reads MNHEY; CDR2 reads SMNVEV (reference sequence). The CDR3 DNA follows: TGTGCCAGCAGTTCCGGGACAGGCGCCTACAATGAGCAGTTCTTC. Translation gives CASSSGTGAYNEQFF.

A few counts support this clonotype. The chain combines TRBV29-1 with TRBJ2-3; 11 bases fit TRBD2. The germline CDR1 and CDR2 sequences are SQVTM and ANQGSEA. CDR3 length equals 16 residues. With 0 bases clipped from V and 5 bases from J, the junction kept 7 bases outside the gene matches. The CDR3 DNA is TGCAGCGTTGAAGACCACCTAGCGGGAGGTGAAGATACGCAGTATTTT. Encoded protein: CSVEDHLAGGEDTQYF.

This clonotype was seen only a few times. The gene calls are TRBV3-1 and TRBJ2-7; TRBD2 matches at 7 bases. In germline, CDR1 is LGHDT, CDR2 YNNKEL (reference sequence). The CDR3 spans 12 residues. The trim removed 3 bases at V and 6 bases at J, leaving 2 bases unmatched. The CDR3 DNA is TGTGCCAGCAGCCACGGCGGGGGCGAGCAGTACTTC. This sequence encodes CASSHGGGEQYF.

This clonotype appeared a few times. The CDR3 bases are TGTGCCAGCAGCCCCCCCGGACTTGGCACGACAGATACGCAGTATTTT. Protein sequence: CASSPPGLGTTDTQYF. V is TRBV3-1 and J is TRBJ2-3; D is perhaps TRBD2 (5 bases). V was clipped by 4 bases and J by 3 bases, with 17 bases between them. Germline values: CDR1 LGHDT, CDR2 YNNKEL (reference sequence). CDR3 length: 16 amino acids.